Listed here is a single T cell receptor beta chain. Its antigen is still unknown. The data were taken from a study of cytomegalovirus exposure and HLA in healthy donors. Study outcomes and limitations: Rarity characterized most TCR sequences, yet some public TCRs appeared in many donors.

The germline V gene encodes CDR1 SGHDN and CDR2 FVKESK. The V segment lost 4 bases and the J segment 5 bases; nucleotides outside the gene matches: 10. The length of the CDR3 is 15 residues. Produced via immunoSEQ multiplex PCR; TCRdb's table is partial and in-frame only. The sample has about 150,000 clones; 70% to 90% are singletons. The clonotype originates from a young man in good health and CMV-seropositive. The gene calls are TRBV14 and TRBJ2-5, with 7 bases that match TRBD1. Sequenced material: PBMCs. Here the CDR3 reads CASSRQQGIGETQYF. The CDR3, as DNA: TGTGCCAGCAGCCGCCAACAGGGGATAGGGGAGACCCAGTACTTC. Supplemented by reference TRBV14 and TRBJ2-5, the full variable domain reads EAGVTQFPSHSVIEKGQTVTLRCDPISGHDNLYWYRRVMGKEIKFLLHFVKESKQDESGMPNNRFLAERTGGTYSTLKVQPAELEDSGVYFCASSRQQGIGETQYFGPGTRLLVL.